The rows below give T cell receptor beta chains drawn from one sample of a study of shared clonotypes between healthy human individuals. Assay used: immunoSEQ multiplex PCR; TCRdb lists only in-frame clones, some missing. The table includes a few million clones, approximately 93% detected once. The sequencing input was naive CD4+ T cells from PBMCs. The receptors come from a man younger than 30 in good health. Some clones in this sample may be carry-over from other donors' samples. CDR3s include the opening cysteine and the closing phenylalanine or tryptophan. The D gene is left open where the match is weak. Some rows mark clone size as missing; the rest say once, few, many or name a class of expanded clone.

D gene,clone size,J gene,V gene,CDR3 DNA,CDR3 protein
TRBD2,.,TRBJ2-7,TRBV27,TGTGCCAGCAGCCTATTCCGGGAGGTCGACGAGCAGTACTTC,CASSLFREVDEQYF
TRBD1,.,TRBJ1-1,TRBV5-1,TGCGCCAGCAGTCCGCGAACAGGGGCGGGCACTGAAGCTTTCTTT,CASSPRTGAGTEAFF
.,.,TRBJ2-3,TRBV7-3,TGTGCCAGCAGCTTAGGGACGGGACCCACAGATACGCAGTATTTT,CASSLGTGPTDTQYF
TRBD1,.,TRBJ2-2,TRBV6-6,TGTGCCAGCAGTCCGACAGGGGTCCTTACCGGGGAGCTGTTTTTT,CASSPTGVLTGELFF
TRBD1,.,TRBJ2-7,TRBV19,TGTGCCAGTAGGGACAGGGGCTACGAGCAGTACTTC,CASRDRGYEQYF
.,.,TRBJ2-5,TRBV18,TGTGCCAGCTCGCCTCCCGCCGGAGAGACCCAGTACTTC,CASSPPAGETQYF
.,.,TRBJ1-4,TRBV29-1,TGCAGCATCACGGACTCTTCTACTCCGTTTTTT,CSITDSSTPFF
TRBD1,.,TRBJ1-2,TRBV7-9,TGTGCCAGCAGCTTCAGGGACAGGGTATCTGGCTACACCTTC,CASSFRDRVSGYTF
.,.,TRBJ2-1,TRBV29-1,TGCAGCGTTGCGGGGCATGAGCAGTTCTTC,CSVAGHEQFF
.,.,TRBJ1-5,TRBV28,TGTGCCAGCAGCCTATTAGTAGAACAGCCCCAGCATTTT,CASSLLVEQPQHF
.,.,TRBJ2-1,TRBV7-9,TGTGCCAGCAGCTCTATACAGGGCCGGGGCAATGAGCAGTTCTTC,CASSSIQGRGNEQFF
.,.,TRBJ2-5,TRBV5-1,TGCGCCAGCAAGTCCTCGCCCCCCCAAGAGACCCAGTACTTC,CASKSSPPQETQYF
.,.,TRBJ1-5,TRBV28,TGTGCCAGCAGTTCCCCGATCCTTAGCAATCAGCCCCAGCATTTT,CASSSPILSNQPQHF
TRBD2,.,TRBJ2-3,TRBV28,TGTGCCAGCACCTCCCTCCGGCGGGCTAGCGGGACGGGAGATACGCAGTATTTT,CASTSLRRASGTGDTQYF
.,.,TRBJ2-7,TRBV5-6,TGTGCCAGCAGCCCTACCCGGGACGGCCGAGAGCAGTACTTC,CASSPTRDGREQYF
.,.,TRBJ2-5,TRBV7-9,TGTGCCAGCAGCTTGGTCGGGGCGGAGACCCAGTACTTC,CASSLVGAETQYF
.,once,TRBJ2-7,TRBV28,TGTGCCAGCAGGACCTCCTCTACCTACGAGCAGTACTTC,CASRTSSTYEQYF
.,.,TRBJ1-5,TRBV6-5,TGTGCCAGCGGGGTGGGCAATCAGCCCCAGCATTTT,CASGVGNQPQHF
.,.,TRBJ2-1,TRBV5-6,TGTGCCAGTAAAATGCAGGGTAGCGATGAGCAGTTCTTC,CASKMQGSDEQFF
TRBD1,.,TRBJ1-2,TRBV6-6,TGTGCCAGCAGTGGACAGGGGCGAGGCTATGGCTACACCTTC,CASSGQGRGYGYTF
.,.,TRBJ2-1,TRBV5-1,TGCGCCAGCAGCTTCAGTAGGGTGGATGAGCAGTTCTTC,CASSFSRVDEQFF
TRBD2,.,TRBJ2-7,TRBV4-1,TGCGCCAGCAGCCAAGATGAAGATGCTAGCGGGAGGAACGAGCAGTACTTC,CASSQDEDASGRNEQYF
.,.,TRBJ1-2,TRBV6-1,TGTGCCAGCAGTGCAACGGGGGGGGGCTATGGCTACACCTTC,CASSATGGGYGYTF
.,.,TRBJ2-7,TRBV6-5,TGTGCCAGCAGTTACTTCGGCGCGTCCCCGGGAGAGCAGTACTTC,CASSYFGASPGEQYF
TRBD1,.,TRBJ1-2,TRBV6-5,TGTGCCAGCAGTTACTCCGGGACAGAACAAAAACGGGGCTACACCTTC,CASSYSGTEQKRGYTF
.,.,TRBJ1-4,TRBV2,TGTGCCAGCAGTAGGGACACAACTAATGAAAAACTGTTTTTT,CASSRDTTNEKLFF
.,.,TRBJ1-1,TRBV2,TGTGCCAGCAGGACAGAAAAGAACACTGAAGCTTTCTTT,CASRTEKNTEAFF
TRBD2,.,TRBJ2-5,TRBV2,TGTGCCAGCAGAACAGGACTAGCGGGACCCCAGGGGACCCAGTACTTC,CASRTGLAGPQGTQYF
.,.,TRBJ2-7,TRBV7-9,TGTGCCAGCAGCTCCCGGGACTTGTACTCCTACGAGCAGTACTTC,CASSSRDLYSYEQYF
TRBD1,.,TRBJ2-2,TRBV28,TGTGCCAGCAGCTACCCTCGACGACAGGGTGGCACCGGGGAGCTGTTTTTT,CASSYPRRQGGTGELFF
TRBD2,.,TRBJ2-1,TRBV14,TGTGCCAGCAGCCAAGAATCGCGGGGGAGTCGTTCCTACAATGAGCAGTTCTTC,CASSQESRGSRSYNEQFF
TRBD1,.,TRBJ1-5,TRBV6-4,TGTGCCAGCTCCCGGGACAGAGATCAGCCCCAGCATTTT,CASSRDRDQPQHF
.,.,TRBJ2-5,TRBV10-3,TGTGCCATCGGGACATCACAAGAGACCCAGTACTTC,CAIGTSQETQYF
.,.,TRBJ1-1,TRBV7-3,TGTGCCAGCAGCCCAGGGATCCAAATGAACACTGAAGCTTTCTTT,CASSPGIQMNTEAFF
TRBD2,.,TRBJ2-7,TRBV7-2,TGTGCCAGCAGCTTTAGTTTAGCGGGAGCCCACGAGCAGTACTTC,CASSFSLAGAHEQYF
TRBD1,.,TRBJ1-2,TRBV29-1,TGCAGCGCCACCCCCGGGACAGCTTATGGCTACACCTTC,CSATPGTAYGYTF
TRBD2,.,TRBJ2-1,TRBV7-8,TGTGCCAGCAGCCCTCGGCGTCGGTCGGGAGGTAACAATGAGCAGTTCTTC,CASSPRRRSGGNNEQFF
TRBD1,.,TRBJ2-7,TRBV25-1,TGTACCAGCGGACAGGGGGCGCGCTACGAGCAGTACTTC,CTSGQGARYEQYF
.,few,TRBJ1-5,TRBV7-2,TGTGCCAGCAGCCTGAAGACGGGTTCGGAGCCCCAGCATTTT,CASSLKTGSEPQHF
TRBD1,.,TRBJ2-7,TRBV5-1,TGCGCCAGCAAGCTCCGACAGGGGAGATCCTACGAGCAGTACTTC,CASKLRQGRSYEQYF
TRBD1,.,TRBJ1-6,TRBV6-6,TGTGCCAGCAGTCTACAGGGGCCGAATAATTCACCCCTCCACTTT,CASSLQGPNNSPLHF
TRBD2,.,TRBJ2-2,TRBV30,TGTGCCTGCAAAGGGACTAGCGGGAACACCGGGGAGCTGTTTTTT,CACKGTSGNTGELFF
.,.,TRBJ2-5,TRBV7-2,TGTGCCAGCAGCTTAGGTGGGTGGGCCCAGTACTTC,CASSLGGWAQYF
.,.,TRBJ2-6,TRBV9,TGTGCCAGCAGCGTAGCATCAATACCTGGGGCCAACGTCCTGACTTTC,CASSVASIPGANVLTF
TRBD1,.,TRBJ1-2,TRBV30,TGTGCCTGGACCCTATGGAGTCCGGGACAGGTCTGGACCTTC,CAWTLWSPGQVWTF
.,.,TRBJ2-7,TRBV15,TGTGCCACCAGCAGAGAGCCGGGACCGACTAGGTTCGAGCAGTACTTC,CATSREPGPTRFEQYF
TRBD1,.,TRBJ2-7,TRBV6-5,TGTGCCAGCAGTTACGCGTATGGACAGGAACGATACGAGCAGTACTTC,CASSYAYGQERYEQYF
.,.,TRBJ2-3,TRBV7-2,TGTGCCAGCAGCGGCGGCACAGATACGCAGTATTTT,CASSGGTDTQYF
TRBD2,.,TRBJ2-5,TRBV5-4,TGTGCCAGCAGCTCAGGACTAGATGGAGAGACCCAGTACTTC,CASSSGLDGETQYF
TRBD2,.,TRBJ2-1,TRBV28,TGTGCCAGCAGTTTCACGACTAGCGGGATACAACATGAGCAGTTCTTC,CASSFTTSGIQHEQFF
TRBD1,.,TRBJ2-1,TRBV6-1,TGTGCCAGCAGTTGGGACAGGCCGTACAATGAGCAGTTCTTC,CASSWDRPYNEQFF
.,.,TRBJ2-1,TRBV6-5,TGTGCCAGCAGTTCCAGGGGTAACGGCTACAATGAGCAGTTCTTC,CASSSRGNGYNEQFF
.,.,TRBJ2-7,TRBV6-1,TGTGCCAGCAGCGCCTTCTACGAGCAGTACTTC,CASSAFYEQYF
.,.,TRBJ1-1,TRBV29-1,TGCGGCCATGGGAACACTGAAGCTTTCTTT,CGHGNTEAFF
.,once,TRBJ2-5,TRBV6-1,TGTGCCAGCATCAGGGAGCTCGGTAGTGGAGAGACCCAGTACTTC,CASIRELGSGETQYF
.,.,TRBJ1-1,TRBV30,TGTGCCTGGACCCCCCAGGGAGGTGAAGCTTTCTTT,CAWTPQGGEAFF
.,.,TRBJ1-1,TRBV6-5,TGTGCCAGCACCTCTTTGGGCACTGAAGCTTTCTTT,CASTSLGTEAFF
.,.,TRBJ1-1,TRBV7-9,TGTGCCAGCAGTGGCCCTTCCCGAGGGACTGAAGCTTTCTTT,CASSGPSRGTEAFF
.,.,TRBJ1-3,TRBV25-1,TGTGCCAGCAGTGTAAACTCTGGAAACACCATATATTTT,CASSVNSGNTIYF
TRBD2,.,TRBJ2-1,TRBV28,TGTGCCAGCACCAAATGGAGTAGCGGGAGTAGGGATGAGCAGTTCTTC,CASTKWSSGSRDEQFF